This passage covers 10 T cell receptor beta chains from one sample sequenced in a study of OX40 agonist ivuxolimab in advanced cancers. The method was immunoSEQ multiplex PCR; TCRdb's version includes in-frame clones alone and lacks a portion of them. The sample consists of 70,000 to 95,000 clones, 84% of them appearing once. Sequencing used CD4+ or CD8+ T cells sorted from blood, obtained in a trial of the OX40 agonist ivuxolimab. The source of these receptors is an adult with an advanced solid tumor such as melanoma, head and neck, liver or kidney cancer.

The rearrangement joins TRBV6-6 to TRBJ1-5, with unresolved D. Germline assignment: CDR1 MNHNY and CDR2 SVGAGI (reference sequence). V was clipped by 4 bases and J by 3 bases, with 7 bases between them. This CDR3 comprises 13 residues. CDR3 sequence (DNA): TGTGCCAGCAGTTTACCTGCCAATCAGCCCCAGCATTTT. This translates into CASSLPANQPQHF.

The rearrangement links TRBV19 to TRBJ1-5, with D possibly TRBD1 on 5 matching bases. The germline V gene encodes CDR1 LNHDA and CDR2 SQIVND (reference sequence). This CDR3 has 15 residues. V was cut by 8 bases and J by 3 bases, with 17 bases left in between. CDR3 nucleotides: TGTGCCAGTCGCGGGGGTAGGATCGACAATCAGCCCCAGCATTTT. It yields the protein CASRGGRIDNQPQHF.

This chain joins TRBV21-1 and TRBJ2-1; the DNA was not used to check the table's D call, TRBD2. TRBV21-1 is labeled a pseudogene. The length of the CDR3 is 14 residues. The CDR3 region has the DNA TGTGCCAGCAGCATCCATCCGGGGGACAATGAGCAGTTCTTC. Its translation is CASSIHPGDNEQFF.

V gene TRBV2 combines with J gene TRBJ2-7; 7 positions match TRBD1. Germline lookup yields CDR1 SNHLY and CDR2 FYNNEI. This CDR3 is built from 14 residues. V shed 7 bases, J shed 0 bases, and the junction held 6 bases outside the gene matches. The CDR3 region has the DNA TGTGCCAGCAAAACACAGGGGAGCTCCTACGAGCAGTACTTC. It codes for CASKTQGSSYEQYF.

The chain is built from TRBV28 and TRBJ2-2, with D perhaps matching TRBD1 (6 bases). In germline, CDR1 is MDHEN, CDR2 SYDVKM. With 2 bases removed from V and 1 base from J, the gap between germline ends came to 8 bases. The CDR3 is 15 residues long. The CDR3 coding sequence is TGTGCCAGCAGTTTAGTACAGGGGAACACCGGGGAGCTGTTTTTT. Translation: CASSLVQGNTGELFF.

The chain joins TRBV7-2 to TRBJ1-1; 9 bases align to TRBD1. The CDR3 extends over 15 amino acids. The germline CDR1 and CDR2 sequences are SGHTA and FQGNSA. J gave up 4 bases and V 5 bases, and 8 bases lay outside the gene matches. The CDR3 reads CASSSRDRVGTEAFF. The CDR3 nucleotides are TGTGCCAGCAGCAGCCGGGACAGGGTAGGCACTGAAGCTTTCTTT.

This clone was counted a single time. CDR3 nucleotides: TGTGCCACCAGCAGAGACACGCTTACCGGGGAGCTGTTTTTT. Encoded protein: CATSRDTLTGELFF. This rearrangement joins TRBV15 to TRBJ2-2, with no clear D. V was shortened by 0 bases and J by 5 bases, with 7 bases between the two germline ends. CDR1 LNHNV and CDR2 YYDKDF come from the germline V gene (reference sequence). The CDR3 runs to 14 residues.

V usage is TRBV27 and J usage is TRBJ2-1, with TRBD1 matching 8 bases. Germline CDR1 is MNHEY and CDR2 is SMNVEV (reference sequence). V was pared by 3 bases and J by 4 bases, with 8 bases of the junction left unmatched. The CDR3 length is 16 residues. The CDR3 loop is CASSFRGQGAYNEQFF. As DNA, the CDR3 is TGTGCCAGCAGTTTCCGCGGACAGGGCGCATACAATGAGCAGTTCTTC.

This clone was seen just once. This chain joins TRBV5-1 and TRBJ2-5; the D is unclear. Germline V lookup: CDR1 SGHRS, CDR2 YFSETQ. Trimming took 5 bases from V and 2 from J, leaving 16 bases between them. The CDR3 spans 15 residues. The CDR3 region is CASRSNVAEQETQYF. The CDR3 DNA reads TGCGCCAGCAGGTCAAATGTGGCGGAACAAGAGACCCAGTACTTC.

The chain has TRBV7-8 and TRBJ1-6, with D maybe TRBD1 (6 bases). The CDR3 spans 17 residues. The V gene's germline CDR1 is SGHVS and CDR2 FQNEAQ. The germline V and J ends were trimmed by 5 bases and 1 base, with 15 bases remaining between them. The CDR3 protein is CASSPRGARSYNSPLHF. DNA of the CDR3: TGTGCCAGCAGCCCTAGGGGGGCAAGGTCCTATAATTCACCCCTCCACTTT.